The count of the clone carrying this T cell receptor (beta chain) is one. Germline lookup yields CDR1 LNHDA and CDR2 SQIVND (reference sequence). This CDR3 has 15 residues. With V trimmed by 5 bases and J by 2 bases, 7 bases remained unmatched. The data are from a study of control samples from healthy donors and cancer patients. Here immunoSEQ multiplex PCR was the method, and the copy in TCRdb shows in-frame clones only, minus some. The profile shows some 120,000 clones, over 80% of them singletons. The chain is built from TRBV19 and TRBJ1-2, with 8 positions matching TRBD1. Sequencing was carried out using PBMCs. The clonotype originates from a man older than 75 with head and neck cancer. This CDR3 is CASSLRQGRNYGYTF. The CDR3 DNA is TGTGCCAGTAGTCTCAGACAGGGGCGAAACTATGGCTACACCTTC.